A selection of T cell receptor beta chains follows, all from one sample in a study of T-cell reconstitution after alpha-beta-depleted transplantation in children. Via MiXCR, TCRdb re-called the PCR reads, giving one row per CDR3 protein. Here the sample spans about 110,000 distinct CDR3 sequences, almost 6.5% being singletons. Source: PBMCs, mostly from graft donor cells, taken 360 days after TCRalphabeta/CD19-depleted stem cell transplant. The receptor set was obtained from a male patient aged 2 to 9 who had a stem cell transplant for acute lymphoblastic leukemia, so the T cells may come from the graft donor. Both conserved end residues are part of each CDR3. Fields, in order: clone size, J gene, D gene, V gene, CDR3 DNA, CDR3 protein. A D gene is named only where the DNA matches it firmly. Clone size is not always given. Where it is, it says once, few, many or a class for expanded clones.

clone_size: -
j_call: TRBJ2-5
d_call: TRBD2
v_call: TRBV7-9
cdr3_nt: TGTGCCAGCAGCTTAACTAGCGGCCAAGAGACCCAGTACTTC
cdr3_aa: CASSLTSGQETQYF

clone_size: -
j_call: TRBJ2-7
d_call: -
v_call: TRBV4-2
cdr3_nt: TGTGCCAGCAGCCTGTCTCTCCGCGAGCAGTACTTC
cdr3_aa: CASSLSLREQYF

clone_size: -
j_call: TRBJ1-6
d_call: TRBD1
v_call: TRBV6-5
cdr3_nt: TGTGCCAGCAGTTACTCGGGACAGGGCAGGTCACCCCTCCACTTT
cdr3_aa: CASSYSGQGRSPLHF

clone_size: few
j_call: TRBJ1-2
d_call: -
v_call: TRBV6-1
cdr3_nt: TGTGCCAGCAGTGAAGAGAAGGGTAGATATGGCTACACCTTC
cdr3_aa: CASSEEKGRYGYTF

clone_size: many
j_call: TRBJ2-7
d_call: -
v_call: TRBV27
cdr3_nt: TGTGCCAGCAGTCGGGACGGAACCTACGAGCAGTACTTC
cdr3_aa: CASSRDGTYEQYF

clone_size: -
j_call: TRBJ2-1
d_call: TRBD2
v_call: TRBV27
cdr3_nt: TGTGCCACCGCGCGCGGGAGCTCCTACAATGAGCAGTTCTTC
cdr3_aa: CATARGSSYNEQFF

clone_size: many
j_call: TRBJ2-2
d_call: -
v_call: TRBV4-2
cdr3_nt: TGTGCCAGCAGCCAAGATATCAGACGGGGAGCGAACACCGGGGAGCTGTTTTTT
cdr3_aa: CASSQDIRRGANTGELFF

clone_size: many
j_call: TRBJ1-1
d_call: TRBD1
v_call: TRBV10-3
cdr3_nt: TGTGCCATCAGTGAATCGGGGGGGACAGGAGTTGACAACACTGAAGCTTTCTTT
cdr3_aa: CAISESGGTGVDNTEAFF

clone_size: many
j_call: TRBJ1-6
d_call: TRBD1
v_call: TRBV7-2
cdr3_nt: TGTGCCAGCAGCTCTTCGGACAGGGGGCCTTATAATTCACCCCTCCACTTT
cdr3_aa: CASSSSDRGPYNSPLHF

clone_size: many
j_call: TRBJ2-1
d_call: -
v_call: TRBV28
cdr3_nt: TGTGCCAGCAGTTTAGGGTGGGGTGAGCAGTTCTTC
cdr3_aa: CASSLGWGEQFF

clone_size: -
j_call: TRBJ2-1
d_call: TRBD2
v_call: TRBV7-2
cdr3_nt: TGTGCCAGCAGCTTACTCTATCAGCGGGGGCAGAATGAGCAGTTCTTC
cdr3_aa: CASSLLYQRGQNEQFF

clone_size: -
j_call: TRBJ1-1
d_call: -
v_call: TRBV6-5
cdr3_nt: TGTGCCAGCAGTTCGCGCGACGGGGGTCGGAGTACTGAAGCTTTCTTT
cdr3_aa: CASSSRDGGRSTEAFF

clone_size: many
j_call: TRBJ2-2
d_call: TRBD2
v_call: TRBV9
cdr3_nt: TGTGCCAGCAGTCTTAGCGGGGCCACCGGGGAGCTGTTTTTT
cdr3_aa: CASSLSGATGELFF

clone_size: few
j_call: TRBJ2-1
d_call: TRBD2
v_call: TRBV7-9
cdr3_nt: TGTGCCAGCAACCCCCAACTAGCGGACCCCCGTGAGCAGTTCTTC
cdr3_aa: CASNPQLADPREQFF

clone_size: many
j_call: TRBJ2-7
d_call: -
v_call: TRBV5-6
cdr3_nt: TGTGCCAGCAGCTTCGACCGCTCCTACGAGCAGTACTTC
cdr3_aa: CASSFDRSYEQYF

clone_size: few
j_call: TRBJ2-3
d_call: TRBD1
v_call: TRBV11-3
cdr3_nt: TGTGCCAGCAGCTTAGGCGGGGACAGGCTCACAGATACGCAGTATTTT
cdr3_aa: CASSLGGDRLTDTQYF

clone_size: few
j_call: TRBJ2-3
d_call: TRBD1
v_call: TRBV13
cdr3_nt: TGTGCCAGCAGCTACCGGGACAGGGGGCCAGATACGCAGTATTTT
cdr3_aa: CASSYRDRGPDTQYF

clone_size: -
j_call: TRBJ2-3
d_call: -
v_call: TRBV4-1
cdr3_nt: TGCGCCAGCAGCCAAGGGCTGGCAGATACGCAGTATTTT
cdr3_aa: CASSQGLADTQYF

clone_size: many
j_call: TRBJ2-7
d_call: TRBD2
v_call: TRBV7-8
cdr3_nt: TGTGCCAGCAGCCCCAGCGGGAGGACCTACGAGCAGTACTTC
cdr3_aa: CASSPSGRTYEQYF

clone_size: -
j_call: TRBJ2-2
d_call: TRBD2
v_call: TRBV2
cdr3_nt: TGTGCCAGCAGAGGACTAGCGGGGGGGCCCACCGGGGAGCTGTTTTTT
cdr3_aa: CASRGLAGGPTGELFF

clone_size: few
j_call: TRBJ2-7
d_call: -
v_call: TRBV27
cdr3_nt: TGTGCCAGCAGTACTAGACGGACCTCCTACGAGCAGTACTTC
cdr3_aa: CASSTRRTSYEQYF

clone_size: many
j_call: TRBJ2-1
d_call: TRBD2
v_call: TRBV20-1
cdr3_nt: TGCAGTGCTCCCGGGCTAGCGGGAGGTTTGGGCAATGAGCAGTTCTTC
cdr3_aa: CSAPGLAGGLGNEQFF

clone_size: few
j_call: TRBJ2-7
d_call: TRBD2
v_call: TRBV4-1
cdr3_nt: TGCGCCAGCAGCACCCGGGGTAGCGGGAACTACGAGCAGTACTTC
cdr3_aa: CASSTRGSGNYEQYF

clone_size: many
j_call: TRBJ1-1
d_call: -
v_call: TRBV10-2
cdr3_nt: TGCGCCAGCAGTGAGTCGCGGGGGAGGACTGAAGCTTTCTTT
cdr3_aa: CASSESRGRTEAFF

clone_size: many
j_call: TRBJ2-7
d_call: -
v_call: TRBV28
cdr3_nt: TGTGCCAGCAGTTTTTTAACGTTTTACGAGCAGTACTTC
cdr3_aa: CASSFLTFYEQYF

clone_size: many
j_call: TRBJ2-3
d_call: -
v_call: TRBV7-6
cdr3_nt: TGTGCCAGCAGCTTCACCCCGCTTAGGTGGAACTTTACTTACACAGATACGCAGTATTTT
cdr3_aa: CASSFTPLRWNFTYTDTQYF

clone_size: -
j_call: TRBJ2-6
d_call: -
v_call: TRBV6-1
cdr3_nt: TGTGCCAGCAGAGGAAGGGGGGCCGGGGCCAACGTCCTGACTTTC
cdr3_aa: CASRGRGAGANVLTF

clone_size: few
j_call: TRBJ2-7
d_call: TRBD1
v_call: TRBV10-3
cdr3_nt: TGTGCCATCATCCCGTCCCCGGGACAGGGTATGTACTTC
cdr3_aa: CAIIPSPGQGMYF

clone_size: -
j_call: TRBJ2-1
d_call: TRBD2
v_call: TRBV28
cdr3_nt: TGTGCCAGCAGTTTTCTTAGCGGGGCCGACTACAATGAGCAGTTCTTC
cdr3_aa: CASSFLSGADYNEQFF